This TCR beta chain was captured in a study of CD8+ T cells in alopecia areata. Note on this clone: The antigen is undetermined. Compared with germline, one end of the junction differs, possibly owing to a read error.

RNA was isolated and reverse transcribed to cDNA, the sequencing template. Profiling relied on immunoSEQ multiplex PCR, and the TCRdb table lists in-frame clones only, not all of them. Among about 97,000 clones listed, 35% to 45% were seen once. Regarding the study as a whole: Lesional scalp displayed greater clonality than normal scalp, most notably in alopecia totalis/universalis.

This CDR3 spans 14 amino acids. Per the germline V gene, CDR1 is GTSNPN and CDR2 is SVGIG (reference sequence). Collected material from alopecia areata patients comprised lesional scalp punch biopsies and peripheral blood. The receptor's source is a human donor with alopecia areata. The gene calls are TRBV30 and TRBJ1-1, with D unclear. Specimen: CD4+ T cells sorted from blood. The CDR3 here is CAWSVHSRSFGDRF. As DNA, the CDR3 is TGTGCCTGGAGTGTACACTCCCGGAGTTTCGGGGATCGTTTT.